This TCR beta chain was captured by sequencing in a study of T cell clonality in common variable immunodeficiency. Points from the study as a whole: Shared TCRbeta clones were fewer between CVID subjects than controls. CVID subjects showed higher TCRbeta clonality than healthy controls. Fewer deletions and N-nucleotide insertions were reportedly seen in common variable immunodeficiency TCR beta sequences.

CVID subjects had received replacement immunoglobulin for at least one year. The germline V gene has CDR1 LNHDA and CDR2 SQIVND (reference sequence). V shed 4 bases and J shed 4 bases, with 11 bases lying between them. The CDR3 totals 13 residues. On this clone itself: Its antigen is not identified. The DNA ends 3 residues before the CDR3 does, and the rest of the CDR3 is filled in from the germline J gene.

Sequencing input was equivalent genomic DNA from CVID and controls. TCRdb's table, derived via immunoSEQ multiplex PCR, lists solely in-frame clones and lacks some. In total the sample includes roughly 16,000 clones, none of them seen once. Sequenced: peripheral blood mononuclear cells. The receptor comes from a human donor with common variable immunodeficiency. This chain links TRBV19 with TRBJ2-7; D is ambiguous. CDR3 sequence reads: CASSSNQFYEQYF. CDR3 DNA (partial): TGTGCCAGTAGTAGCAACCAGTTTTACGAG.